The 32 T cell receptor beta chains below come from one sample, sequenced in a study of shared clonotypes between healthy human individuals. TCRdb keeps only in-frame clones here, not all; method: immunoSEQ multiplex PCR. Found here are 2,500,000 or so clones, roughly 93% of them singletons; the top ten hold 0.36%. The sequencing input was naive CD4+ T cells from PBMCs. Regarding subset: CD45RA+ positively selected. The receptors here all came from a man aged 18 to 35 in good health. Some clones in this sample may be carry-over from other donors' samples.

This rearrangement joins TRBV5-1 to TRBJ2-5, with D possibly called TRBD1 or TRBD2 (5 bases each). The germline V and J ends were trimmed by 5 bases and 2 bases, with 16 bases remaining between them. CDR1 is SGHRS, CDR2 YFSETQ, per germline. This CDR3 spans 15 amino acids. CDR3 sequence: CASSKLGTSQETQYF. CDR3 DNA: TGCGCCAGCAGTAAACTTGGGACCAGTCAAGAGACCCAGTACTTC.

The chain combines TRBV7-9 with TRBJ2-5, with D tentatively TRBD1 (6 bases). The J call is uncertain, as TRBJ2-7 better fits the DNA end. CDR1 and CDR2 from the germline V gene are SEHNR and FQNEAQ (reference sequence). The CDR3 has 14 amino acids. CDR3 region: CASSLLQGPYEQYF. As DNA, the CDR3 is TGTGCCAGCAGCTTACTACAGGGCCCCTACGAGCAGTACTTC.

CDR3 DNA: TGCGCCAGCAGCTTGAGTTCGGAGGGGACAGGGTGGAGGTACGAGCAGTACTTC. Amino acid sequence: CASSLSSEGTGWRYEQYF. The chain is built from TRBV5-1 and TRBJ2-7; 9 positions match TRBD1. Germline lookup yields CDR1 SGHRS and CDR2 YFSETQ. The CDR3 totals 18 residues. The junction had 15 bases not matched to a gene; V was cut back by 1 base and J by 4 bases.

This CDR3 is CASSPLGTVYGYTF. The CDR3 region has the DNA TGTGCCAGCAGCCCCCTAGGGACAGTCTATGGCTACACCTTC. The chain joins TRBV7-8 to TRBJ1-2, with 7 bases that match TRBD1. Germline assignment: CDR1 SGHVS and CDR2 FQNEAQ. The CDR3 covers 14 residues. V lost 5 bases to trimming and J lost 4 bases; unmatched junction nucleotides: 7.

This rearrangement joins TRBV6-6 to TRBJ2-7; 8 bases map to TRBD2. V trimming: 2 bases; J trimming: 2 bases; junction bases outside the gene matches: 5. The CDR3 extends over 15 amino acids. CDR1 and CDR2 (germline): MNHNY, SVGAGI (reference sequence). This CDR3 is CASSYGAGGTYEQYF. In DNA form, the CDR3 reads TGTGCCAGCAGTTACGGGGCGGGAGGCACCTACGAGCAGTACTTC.

This clone was found once. This chain links TRBV28 with TRBJ2-7; 7 positions match TRBD2. Looked up from germline, CDR1 is MDHEN and CDR2 is SYDVKM. The V and J ends lost 5 bases and 1 base, in that order; junction bases with no gene match: 8. CDR3 size: 15 residues. The DNA for the CDR3 is TGTGCCAGCAGTACCCCTTGGCGGGAGTCCTACGAGCAGTACTTC. Its protein product is CASSTPWRESYEQYF.

Notes on this clone: Other nucleotide sequences from this sample produce the same CDR3. The chain recombines TRBV4-1 with TRBJ2-3, with D possibly being TRBD1 (6 bases). The CDR3 is 15 amino acids. From germline, CDR1 is MGHRA and CDR2 YSYEKL. V was clipped by 1 base and J by 1 base, with 9 bases between them. The CDR3 is CASSQGAGGTDTQYF. The CDR3 DNA sequence: TGCGCCAGCAGCCAAGGGGCAGGGGGCACAGATACGCAGTATTTT.

This chain connects TRBV28 to TRBJ2-3, with TRBD2 identical over 9 bases. Germline V gene data show CDR1 as MDHEN and CDR2 as SYDVKM. The J segment lost 1 base and the V segment lost 2 bases, leaving 4 bases of the junction unmatched. The CDR3 runs to 16 residues. The DNA of the CDR3 is TGTGCCAGCAGTTTAGCGGGAGGGGCCCGCACAGATACGCAGTATTTT. Its protein product is CASSLAGGARTDTQYF.

This clone has a single count. V usage is TRBV30 and J usage is TRBJ2-7, with unresolved D. V lost 2 bases, J lost 2 bases, and 16 bases lay in between. From germline, CDR1 is GTSNPN and CDR2 SVGIG (reference sequence). This CDR3 comprises 15 residues. The CDR3 is CAWSLRNQVTYEQYF. The CDR3 DNA sequence: TGTGCCTGGAGTCTGCGGAATCAAGTAACCTACGAGCAGTACTTC.

This clone has more than one count but fewer than ten. This chain links TRBV5-1 with TRBJ2-1; 9 bases map to TRBD1. CDR3 length: 12 residues. The germline V gene encodes CDR1 SGHRS and CDR2 YFSETQ. V was pared by 0 bases and J by 14 bases, with 3 bases of the junction left unmatched. The CDR3 DNA sequence: TGCGCCAGCAGCTTGGAACGGGACAGGGAGTTCTTC. Translation gives CASSLERDREFF.

The chain employs TRBV7-3 and TRBJ2-1; D is undetermined. V lost 2 bases to trimming and J lost 9 bases, with 14 bases between them. The CDR3 runs 14 residues. Germline-derived CDR1 and CDR2 are SGHTA and FQGTGA. DNA of the CDR3: TGTGCCAGCAGCTTATTTTCAGGTCACGGTGAGCAGTTCTTC. Translating gives CASSLFSGHGEQFF.

The chain links TRBV29-1 to TRBJ1-3, with D perhaps matching TRBD1 (5 bases). This CDR3 is built from 12 residues. Trimming shortened V by 6 bases and J by 3 bases, and 9 bases separated the two germline ends. Germline-derived CDR1 and CDR2 are SQVTM and ANQGSEA. CDR3 in amino acids: CSVTELGNTIYF. The CDR3 nucleotides read TGCAGCGTGACAGAACTTGGAAACACCATATATTTT.

The chain joins TRBV5-4 to TRBJ1-3; D remains ambiguous. The CDR3 consists of 12 residues. V lost 4 bases, J lost 4 bases, and 6 bases lay in between. CDR1 and CDR2 (germline): SGHNT, YYREEE (reference sequence). DNA for the CDR3: TGTGCCAGCAGCCCGGCAGGAAACACCATATATTTT. Translation: CASSPAGNTIYF.

The V call is TRBV4-2, the J call TRBJ1-5, with TRBD1 as a possible D gene (5 bases). V lost 6 bases to trimming and J lost 4 bases, with 16 bases between them. The CDR3 is 15 residues long. Per germline, CDR1 LGHNA and CDR2 YNFKEQ. The CDR3 DNA sequence: TGTGCCAGCAGACCGCTGGGGACCGCAAATCAGCCCCAGCATTTT. It specifies CASRPLGTANQPQHF.

The rearrangement links TRBV7-3 to TRBJ1-2, with D hard to call. The V gene's germline CDR1 is SGHTA and CDR2 FQGTGA. The CDR3 has 13 residues. The V gene lost 5 bases and the J gene lost 4 bases, with 11 bases spanning the gap. As DNA, the CDR3 is TGTGCCAGCAGCCCCGGGCCCACCTATGGCTACACCTTC. As protein: CASSPGPTYGYTF.

V is TRBV28 and J is TRBJ2-3, with 14 bases that match TRBD2. The germline V gene has CDR1 MDHEN and CDR2 SYDVKM. V shed 6 bases, J shed 5 bases, and the junction held 7 bases outside the gene matches. The CDR3 extends over 16 amino acids. CDR3 sequence reads: CASSRATSGRVDTQYF. The CDR3 DNA follows: TGTGCCAGCAGCCGAGCGACTAGCGGGAGGGTAGATACGCAGTATTTT.

The chain uses TRBV28 and TRBJ1-2; 8 bases are shared with TRBD1. CDR3 size: 17 residues. The V and J ends lost 2 bases and 0 bases, in that order; junction bases with no gene match: 8. Germline CDR1 MDHEN, CDR2 SYDVKM. CDR3 bases: TGTGCCAGCAGTTTAGGGTCAGGGGGCGTGACTAACTATGGCTACACCTTC. This encodes CASSLGSGGVTNYGYTF.

This chain uses TRBV27 with TRBJ2-7, with 9 bases fitting TRBD1. CDR3 size: 17 residues. Germline V gives CDR1 MNHEY, CDR2 SMNVEV (reference sequence). Germline trimming cut 3 bases from V and 3 bases from J; bases unmatched to any gene: 12. CDR3 amino acids: CASSFRTGGEKNYEQYF. In nucleotides, the CDR3 is TGTGCCAGCAGTTTTCGAACAGGGGGCGAGAAGAACTACGAGCAGTACTTC.

The CDR3 region is CASVARRGDNEQFF. CDR3 DNA sequence: TGTGCCAGCGTAGCACGTAGGGGAGACAATGAGCAGTTCTTC. V gene TRBV7-6 combines with J gene TRBJ2-1, with D perhaps matching TRBD1 or TRBD2 (5 bases each). Trimming left V 8 bases short and J 5 bases short, with 16 bases between. This CDR3 spans 14 amino acids. CDR1 is SGHVS and CDR2 is FNYEAQ in the germline V gene.

This rearrangement joins TRBV5-4 to TRBJ2-2, with 8 bases lining up with TRBD1. V trimming: 4 bases; J trimming: 6 bases; junction bases outside the gene matches: 8. Per germline, CDR1 SGHNT and CDR2 YYREEE (reference sequence). This CDR3 comprises 15 residues. The CDR3 sequence: CASSAGTGGPGELFF. CDR3 sequence (DNA): TGTGCCAGCAGCGCCGGGACAGGCGGCCCCGGGGAGCTGTTTTTT.

V is TRBV6-9 and J is TRBJ2-6, with D unresolved. V was cut by 10 bases and J by 2 bases, with 18 bases left in between. Germline assignment: CDR1 MNHGY and CDR2 SVAAGI. The CDR3 is 16 amino acids. The CDR3 is CAKLQSPVPGANVLTF. The CDR3 DNA sequence: TGTGCCAAGTTGCAATCCCCTGTTCCTGGGGCCAACGTCCTGACTTTC.

The CDR3 bases are TGCGCCAGCAGCTTAGGAGGGATCCCAGATACGCAGTATTTT. Residues: CASSLGGIPDTQYF. The J gene is TRBJ2-3, the V gene TRBV5-1; TRBD2 is a possible D gene (6 bases). Germline-derived CDR1 and CDR2 are SGHRS and YFSETQ. V lost 2 bases to trimming and J lost 4 bases, with 11 bases between them. The CDR3 consists of 14 residues.

The genes are TRBV6-1 and TRBJ2-7; TRBD1 agrees at 7 bases. V dropped 6 bases and J dropped 5; count of bases not matched to a gene: 10. Per the germline V gene, CDR1 is MNHNS and CDR2 is SASEGT. The CDR3 is 14 residues long. CDR3 amino acids: CASRKADRLDEQYF. CDR3 DNA sequence: TGTGCCAGCAGAAAAGCGGACAGGCTCGACGAGCAGTACTTC.

This rearrangement joins TRBV6-6 to TRBJ1-1; the match to TRBD1 covers 7 bases. The V gene's germline CDR1 is MNHNY and CDR2 SVGAGI (reference sequence). V gave up 3 bases and J gave up 3 bases; unmatched junction bases: 4. The CDR3 runs to 14 residues. This chain's CDR3 is CASSYLQGDTEAFF. The CDR3 DNA follows: TGTGCCAGCAGTTATCTCCAGGGGGACACTGAAGCTTTCTTT.

The gene calls are TRBV7-6 and TRBJ2-3, with D tentatively TRBD1 (6 bases). Germline V gene data show CDR1 as SGHVS and CDR2 as FNYEAQ. The CDR3 is 16 residues long. Trimming took off 0 bases at V and 4 bases at J, with 14 bases between the two ends. This CDR3 reads CASSLANPPGADTQYF. CDR3 coding DNA: TGTGCCAGCAGCTTAGCAAATCCGCCAGGGGCAGATACGCAGTATTTT.

The chain joins TRBV2 to TRBJ1-4; 8 nucleotides align to TRBD1. CDR3 size: 15 residues. The V segment lost 5 bases and the J segment 8 bases; nucleotides outside the gene matches: 10. Germline values: CDR1 SNHLY, CDR2 FYNNEI. The CDR3 loop is CASSFDRGIGEKLFF. CDR3 coding DNA: TGTGCCAGCAGTTTTGACAGGGGAATAGGGGAAAAACTGTTTTTT.

The V call is TRBV19, the J call TRBJ1-5; D not certain. The V gene lost 4 bases and the J gene lost 3 bases, with 10 bases spanning the gap. The CDR3 spans 14 residues. Germline values: CDR1 LNHDA, CDR2 SQIVND (reference sequence). CDR3 amino acids: CASSNREINQPQHF. As DNA, the CDR3 is TGTGCCAGTAGTAACCGGGAGATCAATCAGCCCCAGCATTTT. The entire variable domain, with the rest obtained from reference TRBV19 and TRBJ1-5, is as follows: DGGITQSPKYLFRKEGQNVTLSCEQNLNHDAMYWYRQDPGQGLRLIYYSQIVNDFQKGDIAEGYSVSREKKESFPLTVTSAQKNPTAFYLCASSNREINQPQHFGDGTRLSIL.

This chain joins TRBV18 and TRBJ1-2, with D maybe TRBD1 (6 bases). The CDR3 covers 16 residues. V gave up 6 bases and J gave up 1 base, with 18 bases separating them. Per the germline V gene, CDR1 is KGHSH and CDR2 is LQKENI. In DNA, the CDR3 is TGTGCCAGCTCGCCTACCACTTACAGGGATAACTATGGCTACACCTTC. Translation: CASSPTTYRDNYGYTF.

This chain connects TRBV5-1 to TRBJ2-7; D possibly uses TRBD1 or TRBD2 (5 bases each). V was cut by 0 bases and J by 5 bases, with 18 bases left in between. Germline V CDR1 and CDR2: SGHRS, YFSETQ. The CDR3 contains 16 residues. CDR3 region: CASSLGPEAGSHEQYF. The CDR3 nucleotides are TGCGCCAGCAGCTTGGGACCCGAGGCAGGGAGCCACGAGCAGTACTTC.

The rearrangement links TRBV28 to TRBJ1-2, with D unresolved. V lost 6 bases and J 4 bases, leaving 15 bases between the germline ends. Looked up from germline, CDR1 is MDHEN and CDR2 is SYDVKM. The CDR3 is 14 residues long. This chain's CDR3 is CASRTSPRGYGYTF. The CDR3 DNA sequence: TGTGCCAGCAGAACGTCCCCCCGGGGCTATGGCTACACCTTC.

This clone was detected once. J is TRBJ1-5 and V is TRBV5-8; the D is unclear. Trimming took off 3 bases at V and 5 bases at J, with 24 bases between the two ends. CDR3 length: 18 residues. The V gene's germline CDR1 is SGHTS and CDR2 YDEGEE. CDR3 protein: CASSSDPEWEGFDQPQHF. The CDR3 DNA is TGTGCCAGCAGCTCAGACCCGGAGTGGGAAGGGTTCGATCAGCCCCAGCATTTT.

V usage is TRBV28 and J usage is TRBJ2-4; 8 bases line up with TRBD2. Germline V gene data show CDR1 as MDHEN and CDR2 as SYDVKM. This CDR3 region has 15 residues. The ends lost 7 bases at V and 1 base at J; junction bases unmatched: 6. The CDR3 is CASIPAGEAKNIQYF. In nucleotides, the CDR3 is TGTGCCAGCATTCCAGCGGGAGAGGCCAAAAACATTCAGTACTTC.